The 7 T cell receptor beta chains reported below all come from one sample, sequenced in a study of radiotherapy plus CTLA-4 blockade in lung cancer. Measured with immunoSEQ multiplex PCR; TCRdb has only the in-frame clones, and not every one. Of roughly 120,000 clones listed, more than 65% were seen once; the top ten hold about 5%. The material was peripheral blood, obtained from a patient treated with radiotherapy plus ipilimumab. These TCRs come from a human donor with non-small cell lung cancer who had a partial response to radiotherapy plus ipilimumab.

This sequence joins TRBV28 and TRBJ1-5, with TRBD1 matching over 7 bases. The J segment lost 11 bases and the V segment lost 5 bases, leaving 3 bases of the junction unmatched. This CDR3 has 11 residues. The germline CDR1 and CDR2 sequences are MDHEN and SYDVKM. CDR3 sequence: CASSTDRAQHF. CDR3 coding DNA: TGTGCCAGCAGTACAGACAGGGCCCAGCATTTT.

This rearrangement joins TRBV7-2 to TRBJ1-6; 9 bases match TRBD1. The CDR3 totals 14 residues. Trimming at V came to 5 bases and at J to 10 bases, leaving 6 bases not matched to a gene. CDR1 and CDR2 from the germline V gene are SGHTA and FQGNSA. The CDR3 nucleotides read TGTGCCAGCAGCACGACAGGGGGGGGATCACCCCTCCACTTT. This encodes CASSTTGGGSPLHF.

The gene calls are TRBV6-4 and TRBJ2-5, with D maybe TRBD1 (6 bases). CDR3 length: 14 residues. V dropped 5 bases and J dropped 4 bases, with 14 bases sitting between them. Germline V CDR1 and CDR2: MRHNA, SNTAGT. CDR3: CASSTTDRSETQYF. CDR3 nucleotides: TGTGCCAGCAGTACGACGGACAGATCAGAGACCCAGTACTTC.

V is TRBV29-1 and J is TRBJ2-7, with D possibly being TRBD1 (6 bases). Trimming took off 7 bases at V and 2 bases at J, with 12 bases between the two ends. There are 12 residues in the CDR3. Germline-derived CDR1 and CDR2 are SQVTM and ANQGSEA. CDR3 coding DNA: TGCAGCGGCCGGGACAACCCCTACGAGCAGTACTTC. Residues: CSGRDNPYEQYF.

This chain connects TRBV28 to TRBJ2-2, with D possibly being TRBD2 (5 bases). The CDR3 length is 13 residues. Germline V lookup: CDR1 MDHEN, CDR2 SYDVKM. V was pared by 8 bases and J by 7 bases, with 14 bases between. The CDR3 bases are TGTGCCAGCTCGCGGGTAGAGAGCGGGGAGCTGTTTTTT. Translation gives CASSRVESGELFF. Based on the CDR3 plus reference TRBV28 and TRBJ2-2, the full variable domain is DVKVTQSSRYLVKRTGEKVFLECVQDMDHENMFWYRQDPGLGLRLIYFSYDVKMKEKGDIPEGYSVSREKKERFSLILESASTNQTSMYLCASSRVESGELFFGEGSRLTVL.

The CDR3: CACPDRENYGYTF. The DNA of the CDR3 is TGTGCCTGCCCGGACAGGGAGAACTATGGCTACACCTTC. V and J are TRBV30 and TRBJ1-2, with 8 bases that match TRBD1. V dropped 6 bases and J dropped 2; count of bases not matched to a gene: 5. The CDR3 loop spans 13 amino acids. The V gene's germline CDR1 is GTSNPN and CDR2 SVGIG (reference sequence). Full variable domain (missing parts from reference TRBV30 and TRBJ1-2): SQTIHQWPATLVQPVGSPLSLECTVEGTSNPNLYWYRQAAGRGLQLLFYSVGIGQISSEVPQNLSASRPQDRQFILSSKKLLLSDSGFYLCACPDRENYGYTFGSGTRLTVV.

The J gene is TRBJ1-5, the V gene TRBV4-1, with D tentatively TRBD1 (5 bases). There are 18 residues in the CDR3. Germline-derived CDR1 and CDR2 are MGHRA and YSYEKL. V was pared by 1 base and J by 3 bases, with 19 bases between. The CDR3 DNA is TGCGCCAGCAGCCAAGCCGCTATCCCGGGGGGAGACAATCAGCCCCAGCATTTT. Its protein is CASSQAAIPGGDNQPQHF.